This passage covers 28 T cell receptor beta chains from one sample sequenced in a study of blood T cell repertoires in COVID-19. Assay used: immunoSEQ multiplex PCR; TCRdb lists only in-frame clones, some missing. The table has approximately 270,000 clones, 70% to 90% seen once. Sequencing was done on a sample of peripheral blood. The receptors were sampled from a woman in her sixties or seventies with acute or convalescent COVID-19.

The rearrangement links TRBV5-4 to TRBJ2-3, with TRBD2 matching over 11 bases. This CDR3 comprises 16 residues. After removal of 4 bases from V and 0 bases from J, the junction contained 4 bases not matched to a gene. Germline values: CDR1 SGHNT, CDR2 YYREEE (reference sequence). The CDR3 DNA sequence: TGTGCCAGCAGCGTAAGACTAGCGGGGAGCACAGATACGCAGTATTTT. Translation gives CASSVRLAGSTDTQYF.

This rearrangement joins TRBV5-1 to TRBJ1-1; 7 positions agree with TRBD1. The CDR3 contains 15 residues. Per the germline V gene, CDR1 is SGHRS and CDR2 is YFSETQ. Trimming removed 0 bases from V and 4 bases from J; junction bases left unmatched: 6. Written as DNA, the CDR3 is TGCGCCAGCAGCTTGGAGGGGCCAGGGGGCACTGAAGCTTTCTTT. It translates to CASSLEGPGGTEAFF.

This chain joins TRBV5-1 and TRBJ2-1; 10 nucleotides align to TRBD2. This CDR3 contains 15 residues. Germline CDR1 and CDR2: SGHRS and YFSETQ. The ends lost 0 bases at V and 5 bases at J; junction bases unmatched: 2. The CDR3 region is CASSLGTSGNNEQFF. The CDR3 coding sequence is TGCGCCAGCAGCTTGGGGACTAGCGGAAACAATGAGCAGTTCTTC.

The rearrangement uses TRBV10-1 and TRBJ1-1; 7 positions agree with TRBD1. The germline V gene encodes CDR1 WNHNN and CDR2 SYGVQD (reference sequence). There are 15 residues in the CDR3. V lost 7 bases to trimming and J lost 3 bases; unmatched junction nucleotides: 11. The CDR3 nucleotides are TGCGCCAGCACCCCTGGACAGGCCCCGGACACTGAAGCTTTCTTT. Translation gives CASTPGQAPDTEAFF.

A single count supports this clone. The genes are TRBV5-5 and TRBJ1-5; the D is unclear. CDR1 and CDR2 from the germline V gene are SGHKS and YYEKEE (reference sequence). Trimming took off 3 bases at V and 7 bases at J, with 14 bases between the two ends. CDR3 length equals 14 residues. CDR3 nucleotide sequence: TGTGCCAGCAGCTACAACAGTGATCCCCAGCCCCAGCATTTT. Translating gives CASSYNSDPQPQHF.

The chain employs TRBV3-1 (or the pseudogene TRBV3-2) and TRBJ2-5; TRBD2 matches at 7 bases. The CDR3 is 16 residues long. Per germline, CDR1 LGHDT and CDR2 YNNKEL (reference sequence). Unmatched junction bases numbered 12, after V lost 4 bases and J lost 4 bases. CDR3 loop: CASSRYRDYGSETQYF. CDR3 coding DNA: TGTGCCAGCAGCCGGTACCGGGACTATGGTTCAGAGACCCAGTACTTC.

The chain has TRBV2 and TRBJ2-2; TRBD1 is a possible D gene (6 bases). The V end was cut by 6 bases, the J end by 5 bases, with 19 bases between. The CDR3 contains 16 residues. Germline values: CDR1 SNHLY, CDR2 FYNNEI. The CDR3 region is CASSEKVTGRTGELFF. The CDR3 nucleotides read TGTGCCAGCAGCGAGAAGGTCACAGGGAGAACCGGGGAGCTGTTTTTT.

This clone was recorded only once. The chain couples TRBV9 to TRBJ2-5, with TRBD2 matching 9 bases. The V segment lost 3 bases and the J segment 3 bases; nucleotides outside the gene matches: 6. CDR1 is SGDLS and CDR2 is YYNGEE in the germline V gene. CDR3 length: 15 amino acids. The CDR3 spells CASSAGGGGEETQYF. The CDR3 DNA follows: TGTGCCAGCAGCGCCGGCGGGGGGGGAGAAGAGACCCAGTACTTC.

The chain carries TRBV6-1 and TRBJ1-4; TRBD1 might be the D (6 bases). The germline gives CDR1 MNHNS, CDR2 SASEGT. Trimming took off 1 base at V and 10 bases at J, with 22 bases between the two ends. The CDR3 spans 17 residues. CDR3 residues: CASSEEGRGPRGGKLFF. The CDR3 DNA is TGTGCCAGCAGTGAAGAGGGGCGGGGGCCCCGGGGTGGAAAACTGTTTTTT.

The chain couples TRBV5-4 to TRBJ1-2, with 9 nucleotides matching TRBD1. With 4 bases clipped from V and 6 bases from J, the junction kept 10 bases outside the gene matches. The CDR3 runs to 15 residues. Germline V gives CDR1 SGHNT, CDR2 YYREEE (reference sequence). Here the CDR3 reads CASSPTRDRANGYTF. In DNA form, the CDR3 reads TGTGCCAGCAGCCCTACCCGGGACAGGGCCAATGGCTACACCTTC.

The V call is TRBV9, the J call TRBJ1-4, with D possibly matching TRBD1 (5 bases). The germline CDR1 and CDR2 sequences are SGDLS and YYNGEE. V was shortened by 3 bases and J by 7 bases, with 13 bases between the two germline ends. The CDR3 has 14 residues. CDR3: CASSADVQGEKLFF. DNA for the CDR3: TGTGCCAGCAGCGCTGACGTCCAGGGTGAAAAACTGTTTTTT. The full variable domain, in which reference TRBV9 and TRBJ1-4 provide the parts outside the CDR3, is DSGVTQTPKHLITATGQRVTLRCSPRSGDLSVYWYQQSLDQGLQFLIQYYNGEERAKGNILERFSAQQFPDLHSELNLSSLELGDSALYFCASSADVQGEKLFFGSGTQLSVL.

This rearrangement joins TRBV30 to TRBJ1-1; 10 positions match TRBD1. This CDR3 has 17 amino acids. V lost 0 bases, J lost 4 bases, and 11 bases stayed unmatched. CDR1 is GTSNPN and CDR2 is SVGIG in the germline V gene (reference sequence). The DNA of the CDR3 is TGTGCCTGGAGTGTCGGAGACAGGGGGCGGAGGAGCACTGAAGCTTTCTTT. Amino acid sequence: CAWSVGDRGRRSTEAFF. The variable domain in full, with the rest retrieved from reference TRBV30 and TRBJ1-1, is SQTIHQWPATLVQPVGSPLSLECTVEGTSNPNLYWYRQAAGRGLQLLFYSVGIGQISSEVPQNLSASRPQDRQFILSSKKLLLSDSGFYLCAWSVGDRGRRSTEAFFGQGTRLTVV.

This clone was seen at least ten times. The rearrangement joins TRBV2 to TRBJ1-2; D is perhaps TRBD1 (6 bases). Germline V CDR1 and CDR2: SNHLY, FYNNEI. The CDR3 loop spans 12 amino acids. Trimming pared 11 bases from V and 5 bases from J, leaving 15 bases between. CDR3 DNA sequence: TGTGCCGGTACCGGGACACCTTATGGCTACACCTTC. Translating gives CAGTGTPYGYTF.

The genes are TRBV2 and TRBJ1-5; 7 nucleotides align to TRBD1. The V gene's germline CDR1 is SNHLY and CDR2 FYNNEI. The CDR3 covers 13 residues. The V gene end was trimmed by 6 bases and the J gene end by 5 bases; junction bases not matched to a gene: 4. The CDR3 is CASSAQGDQPQHF. The CDR3, as DNA: TGTGCCAGCAGCGCCCAGGGGGATCAGCCCCAGCATTTT.

This clone was counted at least ten times. The chain has TRBV7-9 and TRBJ1-1; D ambiguous. This CDR3 spans 14 amino acids. V lost 3 bases to trimming and J lost 4 bases, with 12 bases between them. The V gene's germline CDR1 is SEHNR and CDR2 FQNEAQ (reference sequence). CDR3: CASSFEGRITEAFF. The CDR3 nucleotides read TGTGCCAGCAGCTTTGAGGGCCGTATCACTGAAGCTTTCTTT.

The CDR3 region is CAWTGSANYGYTF. The CDR3 nucleotides are TGTGCCTGGACAGGGTCCGCTAACTATGGCTACACCTTC. This sequence joins TRBV30 and TRBJ1-2; TRBD1 is a possible D gene (5 bases). V lost 4 bases and J 0 bases, leaving 9 bases between the germline ends. The length of the CDR3 is 13 residues. In germline, CDR1 is GTSNPN, CDR2 SVGIG (reference sequence). The complete variable domain, with remaining parts taken from reference TRBV30 and TRBJ1-2, reads SQTIHQWPATLVQPVGSPLSLECTVEGTSNPNLYWYRQAAGRGLQLLFYSVGIGQISSEVPQNLSASRPQDRQFILSSKKLLLSDSGFYLCAWTGSANYGYTFGSGTRLTVV.

This rearrangement joins TRBV7-2 to TRBJ1-2, with TRBD1 as a possible D gene (5 bases). CDR3 length equals 14 residues. The V end lost 5 bases, the J end lost 4 bases, and 14 bases lay between the germline ends. Germline loops: CDR1 SGHTA, CDR2 FQGNSA. CDR3 nucleotides: TGTGCCAGCAGCGGGATGACAGCACTCTATGGCTACACCTTC. Protein product: CASSGMTALYGYTF.

The V gene is TRBV2, the J gene TRBJ1-1; tentatively, D is TRBD1 (5 bases). Looked up from germline, CDR1 is SNHLY and CDR2 is FYNNEI. CDR3 length: 14 amino acids. V was cut by 6 bases and J by 2 bases, with 13 bases left in between. The CDR3 spells CASRTQAINTEAFF. DNA for the CDR3: TGTGCCAGCAGAACACAGGCAATTAACACTGAAGCTTTCTTT.

The chain couples TRBV5-3 to TRBJ2-1, with 7 nucleotides matching TRBD2. TRBV5-3 is filed as an ORF, its function uncertain. CDR3 length: 15 residues. Unmatched junction bases numbered 12, after V lost 2 bases and J lost 10 bases. This CDR3 reads CARSFMGGSPREQFF. CDR3 coding DNA: TGTGCCAGAAGCTTTATGGGGGGGTCCCCAAGAGAGCAGTTCTTC.

The CDR3 sequence is CASSLVRTYNSPLHF. As DNA, the CDR3 is TGTGCCAGCAGCCTTGTCCGGACTTATAATTCACCCCTCCACTTT. The chain has TRBV3-1 (or the pseudogene TRBV3-2) and TRBJ1-6; no definite D call. Trimming cost V 4 bases and J 4 bases, with 11 bases left between them. The germline CDR1 and CDR2 sequences are LGHDT and YNNKEL (reference sequence). This CDR3 is built from 15 residues.

The chain carries TRBV5-1 and TRBJ2-3; 10 bases are shared with TRBD2. The V gene end was trimmed by 4 bases and the J gene end by 7 bases; junction bases not matched to a gene: 15. The CDR3 has 17 amino acids. From germline, CDR1 is SGHRS and CDR2 YFSETQ. In nucleotides, the CDR3 is TGCGCCAGCAGCCCTACCCACCAGCGGGGGGGCTGGAATACGCAGTATTTT. Translation: CASSPTHQRGGWNTQYF.

The V and J genes are TRBV6-1 and TRBJ1-2, with 9 positions matching TRBD1. V shed 0 bases, J shed 12 bases, and the junction held 8 bases outside the gene matches. The germline V gene has CDR1 MNHNS and CDR2 SASEGT. CDR3 length: 14 amino acids. The CDR3 is CASSEARGQGIDTF. The DNA of the CDR3 is TGTGCCAGCAGTGAAGCGCGAGGACAGGGGATCGACACCTTC.

The V gene is TRBV5-4, the J gene TRBJ2-2; 7 bases agree with TRBD2. The CDR3 covers 15 residues. CDR1 SGHNT and CDR2 YYREEE come from the germline V gene (reference sequence). J was trimmed by 2 bases and V by 3 bases; bases with no gene match: 4. CDR3 in DNA: TGTGCCAGCAGCTCCGGGGGGAGCAACACCGGGGAGCTGTTTTTT. This sequence encodes CASSSGGSNTGELFF.

This chain connects TRBV11-2 to TRBJ2-3; TRBD2 might be the D (6 bases). CDR1 and CDR2 (germline): SGHAT, FQNNGV. V lost 3 bases, J lost 7 bases, and 20 bases lay in between. The CDR3 is 16 residues long. Here the CDR3 reads CASSFGRDSHLYTQYF. As DNA, the CDR3 is TGTGCCAGCAGCTTTGGCCGGGACTCGCACCTCTATACGCAGTATTTT.

The rearrangement uses TRBV3-1 (or the pseudogene TRBV3-2) and TRBJ1-4, with D unclear. In germline, CDR1 is LGHDT, CDR2 YNNKEL (reference sequence). Trimming cost V 1 base and J 4 bases, with 22 bases left between them. The CDR3 sequence is 19 residues long. The CDR3 reads CASSQGEPRIQLLNEKLFF. CDR3 in DNA: TGTGCCAGCAGCCAAGGGGAGCCCCGAATACAGTTACTTAATGAAAAACTGTTTTTT.

This clone was seen just once. The J gene is TRBJ2-5, the V gene TRBV18, with D uncertain. The CDR3 length is 13 residues. Trimming stripped 2 bases from V and 3 bases from J, with 7 bases between. CDR1 KGHSH and CDR2 LQKENI come from the germline V gene. The CDR3 is CASSPIQEETQYF. The DNA for the CDR3 is TGTGCCAGCTCACCAATCCAGGAAGAGACCCAGTACTTC.

This chain connects TRBV6-1 to TRBJ1-6; D gene uncertain. This CDR3 has 17 residues. Germline V CDR1 and CDR2: MNHNS, SASEGT. Trimming removed 4 bases at V and 5 bases at J, with 18 bases between. CDR3 residues: CASSAQRPDLNNSPLHF. The CDR3 DNA sequence: TGTGCCAGCAGTGCTCAACGTCCCGATCTAAATAATTCACCCCTCCACTTT.

This clone was seen only once. This sequence joins TRBV7-6 and TRBJ2-2, with 8 bases lining up with TRBD1. Germline assignment: CDR1 SGHVS and CDR2 FNYEAQ. After removal of 1 base from V and 0 bases from J, the junction contained 7 bases not matched to a gene. CDR3 length: 18 amino acids. The CDR3 DNA reads as TGTGCCAGCAGCTTAGGATGGGCAGGGGGCGCGAACACCGGGGAGCTGTTTTTT. Translated: CASSLGWAGGANTGELFF.